This T cell receptor beta chain was documented in a study of chemoradiotherapy in HPV16-positive cancers. For the study at large: Candidate HPV-specific T-cell clones and common TCR motifs came from functional assays in a couple of HPV16-positive patients.

Sequencing was performed with immunoSEQ multiplex PCR; in TCRdb, only in-frame clones are kept and a portion is missing. The sample has approximately 1,000 clones, around 80% seen once. Repertoires were sampled repeatedly during chemoradiotherapy. This clone has a handful of counts. Its antigen is unknown. Notes on the study in general: Only two HPV16-positive patients supplied the functional HPV-specificity definition. Candidate HPV-specific clones and E7-related TCR motifs grew in tumor during treatment.

The germline V gene has CDR1 PRHDT and CDR2 FYEKMQ (reference sequence). The CDR3 is 12 residues long. The V segment lost 8 bases and the J segment 5 bases; nucleotides outside the gene matches: 4. Sample: tumor tissue, taken from a patient who underwent chemoradiotherapy. This chain joins TRBV13 and TRBJ1-1; 8 bases line up with TRBD1. The origin of this receptor is a human donor with HPV-associated anogenital cancer. The CDR3 DNA reads as TGTGCCAGCCTCAGGGGGCAGACTGAAGCTTTCTTT. It specifies CASLRGQTEAFF. Full variable domain (remainder filled in from reference TRBV13 and TRBJ1-1): AAGVIQSPRHLIKEKRETATLKCYPIPRHDTVYWYQQGPGQDPQFLISFYEKMQSDKGSIPDRFSAQQFSDYHSELNMSSLELGDSALYFCASLRGQTEAFFGQGTRLTVV.